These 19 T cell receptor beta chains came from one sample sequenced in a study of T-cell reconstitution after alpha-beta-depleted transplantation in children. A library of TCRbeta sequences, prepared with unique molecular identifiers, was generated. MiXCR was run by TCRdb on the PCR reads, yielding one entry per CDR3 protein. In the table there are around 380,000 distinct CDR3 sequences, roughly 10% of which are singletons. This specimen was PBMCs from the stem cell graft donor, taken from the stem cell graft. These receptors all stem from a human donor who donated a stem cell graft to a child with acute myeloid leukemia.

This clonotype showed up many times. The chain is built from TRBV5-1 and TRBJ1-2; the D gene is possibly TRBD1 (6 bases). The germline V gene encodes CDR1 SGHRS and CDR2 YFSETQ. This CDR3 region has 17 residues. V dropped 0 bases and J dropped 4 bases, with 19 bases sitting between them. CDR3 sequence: CASSLEVGGAGSYGYTF. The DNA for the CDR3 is TGCGCCAGCAGCTTGGAGGTGGGGGGCGCAGGTAGCTATGGCTACACCTTC.

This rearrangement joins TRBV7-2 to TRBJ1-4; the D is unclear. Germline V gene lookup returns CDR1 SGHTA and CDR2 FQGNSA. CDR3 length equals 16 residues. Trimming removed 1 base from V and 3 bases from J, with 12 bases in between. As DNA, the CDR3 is TGTGCCAGCAGCTTAGAGTTCCTGGAAGCTAATGAAAAACTGTTTTTT. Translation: CASSLEFLEANEKLFF.

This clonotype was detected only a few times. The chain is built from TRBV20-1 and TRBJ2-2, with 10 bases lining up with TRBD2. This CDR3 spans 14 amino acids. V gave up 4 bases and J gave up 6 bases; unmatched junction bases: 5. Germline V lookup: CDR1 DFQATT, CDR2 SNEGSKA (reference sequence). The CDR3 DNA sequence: TGCAGTGCTACTAGCGGGAGAGTCGCCGGGGAGCTGTTTTTT. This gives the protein CSATSGRVAGELFF.

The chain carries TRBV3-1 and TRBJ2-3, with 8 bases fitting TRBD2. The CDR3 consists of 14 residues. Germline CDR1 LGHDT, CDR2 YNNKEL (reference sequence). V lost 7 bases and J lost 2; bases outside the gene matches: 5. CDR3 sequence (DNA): TGTGCCAGCACCCTTAGCGGGGTCACAGATACGCAGTATTTT. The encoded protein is CASTLSGVTDTQYF.

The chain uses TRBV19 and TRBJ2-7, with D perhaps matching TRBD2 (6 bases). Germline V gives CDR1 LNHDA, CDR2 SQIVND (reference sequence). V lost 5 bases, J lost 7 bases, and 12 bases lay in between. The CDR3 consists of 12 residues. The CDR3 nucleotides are TGTGCCAGTAGTTTTAGCGGAGGGGAGCAGTACTTC. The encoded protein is CASSFSGGEQYF.

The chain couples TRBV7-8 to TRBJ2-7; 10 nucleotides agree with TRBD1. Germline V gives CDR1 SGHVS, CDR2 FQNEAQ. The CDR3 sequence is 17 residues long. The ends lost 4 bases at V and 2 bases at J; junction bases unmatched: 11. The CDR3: CASSSSRDRGFTYEQYV. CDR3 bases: TGTGCCAGCAGCTCGTCCCGGGACAGGGGCTTCACCTACGAGCAGTACGTC.

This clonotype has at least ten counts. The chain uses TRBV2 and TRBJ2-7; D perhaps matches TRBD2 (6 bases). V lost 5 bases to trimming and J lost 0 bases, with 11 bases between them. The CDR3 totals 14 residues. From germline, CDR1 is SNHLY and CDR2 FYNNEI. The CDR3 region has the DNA TGTGCCAGCAGTCCGGACGGGAGCTCCTACGAGCAGTACGTC. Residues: CASSPDGSSYEQYV.

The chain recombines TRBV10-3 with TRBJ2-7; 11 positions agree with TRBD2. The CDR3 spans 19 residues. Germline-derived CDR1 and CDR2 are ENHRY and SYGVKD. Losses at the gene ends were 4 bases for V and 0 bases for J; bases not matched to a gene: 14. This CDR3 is CAISGTGASGRSSSYEQYF. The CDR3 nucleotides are TGTGCCATCAGTGGTACCGGGGCTAGCGGGAGGTCGAGCTCCTACGAGCAGTACTTC.

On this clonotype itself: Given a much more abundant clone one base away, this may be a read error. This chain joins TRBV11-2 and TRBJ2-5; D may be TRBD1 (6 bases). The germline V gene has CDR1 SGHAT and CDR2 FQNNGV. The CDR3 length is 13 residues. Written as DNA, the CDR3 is TGTGGCAGCAGCCAAAACAGGGAAGAGACCCAGTACTTC. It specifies CGSSQNREETQYF. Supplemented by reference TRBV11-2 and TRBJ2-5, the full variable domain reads EAGVAQSPRYKIIEKRQSVAFWCNPISGHATLYWYQQILGQGPKLLIQFQNNGVVDDSQLPKDRFSAERLKGVDSTLKIQPAKLEDSAVYLCGSSQNREETQYFGPGTRLLVL.

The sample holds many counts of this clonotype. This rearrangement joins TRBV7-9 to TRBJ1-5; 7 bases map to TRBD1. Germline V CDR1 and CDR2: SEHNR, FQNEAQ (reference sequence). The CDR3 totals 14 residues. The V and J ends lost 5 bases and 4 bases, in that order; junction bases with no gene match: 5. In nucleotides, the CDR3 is TGTGCCAGCAGCCGGGACAGCTCAAATCAGCCCCAGCATTTT. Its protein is CASSRDSSNQPQHF. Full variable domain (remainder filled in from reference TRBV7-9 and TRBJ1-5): DTGVSQNPRHKITKRGQNVTFRCDPISEHNRLYWYRQTLGQGPEFLTYFQNEAQLEKSRLLSDRFSAERPKGSFSTLEIQRTEQGDSAMYLCASSRDSSNQPQHFGDGTRLSIL.

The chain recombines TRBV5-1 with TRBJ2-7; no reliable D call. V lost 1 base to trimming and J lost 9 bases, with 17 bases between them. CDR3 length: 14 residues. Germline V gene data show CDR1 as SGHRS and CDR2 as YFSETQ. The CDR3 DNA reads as TGCGCCAGCAGCTTGAGCAGTTCCTTAGTGGGGCAGTACTTC. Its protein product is CASSLSSSLVGQYF.

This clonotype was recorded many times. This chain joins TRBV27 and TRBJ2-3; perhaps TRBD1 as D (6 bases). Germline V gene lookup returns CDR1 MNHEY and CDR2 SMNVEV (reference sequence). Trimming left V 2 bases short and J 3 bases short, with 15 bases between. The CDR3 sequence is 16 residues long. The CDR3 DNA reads TGTGCCAGCAGTTTACTTATGGGGGCACAGACAGATACGCAGTATTTT. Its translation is CASSLLMGAQTDTQYF.

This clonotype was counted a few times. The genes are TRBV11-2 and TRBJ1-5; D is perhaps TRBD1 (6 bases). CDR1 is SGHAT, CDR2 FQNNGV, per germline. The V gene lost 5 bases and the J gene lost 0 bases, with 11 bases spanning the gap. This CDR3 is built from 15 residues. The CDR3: CASSQGLRSNQPQHF. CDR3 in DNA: TGTGCCAGCAGCCAGGGGCTACGTAGCAATCAGCCCCAGCATTTT.

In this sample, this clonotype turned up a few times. The CDR3 DNA sequence: TGTGCCACCAGTGTGGGACAGGGGAACAATGAGCAGTTCTTC. This gives the protein CATSVGQGNNEQFF. This sequence joins TRBV24-1 and TRBJ2-1; 10 bases align to TRBD1. Trimming at V came to 5 bases and at J to 5 bases, leaving 2 bases not matched to a gene. CDR1 is KGHDR and CDR2 is SFDVKD in the germline V gene. This CDR3 is built from 14 residues.

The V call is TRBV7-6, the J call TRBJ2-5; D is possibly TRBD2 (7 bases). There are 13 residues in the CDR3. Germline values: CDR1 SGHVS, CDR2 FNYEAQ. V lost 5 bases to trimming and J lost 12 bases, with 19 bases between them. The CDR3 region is CASSGGGGSLEYF. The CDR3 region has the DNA TGTGCCAGCAGCGGGGGCGGGGGCAGTCTTGAGTACTTC.

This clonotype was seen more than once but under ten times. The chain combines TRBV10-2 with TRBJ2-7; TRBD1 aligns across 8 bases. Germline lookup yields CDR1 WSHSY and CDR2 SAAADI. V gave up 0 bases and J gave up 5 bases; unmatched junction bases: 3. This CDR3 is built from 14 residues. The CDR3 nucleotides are TGCGCCAGCAGTGAGTCTGGGACAGGAGACGAGCAGTACGTC. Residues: CASSESGTGDEQYV.

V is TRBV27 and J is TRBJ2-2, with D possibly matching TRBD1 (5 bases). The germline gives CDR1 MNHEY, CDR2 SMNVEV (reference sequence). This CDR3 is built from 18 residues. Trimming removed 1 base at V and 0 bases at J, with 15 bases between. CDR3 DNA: TGTGCCAGCAGTTTATTCAGGGCCGGCCCTCCGAACACCGGGGAGCTGTTTTTT. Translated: CASSLFRAGPPNTGELFF.

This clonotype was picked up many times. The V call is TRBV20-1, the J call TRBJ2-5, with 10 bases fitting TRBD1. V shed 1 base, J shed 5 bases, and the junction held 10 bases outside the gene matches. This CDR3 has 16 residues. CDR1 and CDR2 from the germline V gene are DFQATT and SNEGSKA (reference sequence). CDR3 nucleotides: TGCAGTGCTAGAGGCTCGAGGACAGGGGGTTCGGAGACCCAGTACTTC. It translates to CSARGSRTGGSETQYF.

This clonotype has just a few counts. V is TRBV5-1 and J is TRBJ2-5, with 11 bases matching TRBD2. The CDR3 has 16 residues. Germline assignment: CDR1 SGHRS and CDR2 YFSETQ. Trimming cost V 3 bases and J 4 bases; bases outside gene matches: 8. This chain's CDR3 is CASSSATSGAGETQYF. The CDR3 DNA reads TGCGCCAGCAGCTCTGCGACTAGCGGGGCAGGAGAGACCCAGTACTTC. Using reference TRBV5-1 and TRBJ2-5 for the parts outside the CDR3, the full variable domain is KAGVTQTPRYLIKTRGQQVTLSCSPISGHRSVSWYQQTPGQGLQFLFEYFSETQRNKGNFPGRFSGRQFSNSRSEMNVSTLELGDSALYLCASSSATSGAGETQYFGPGTRLLVL.